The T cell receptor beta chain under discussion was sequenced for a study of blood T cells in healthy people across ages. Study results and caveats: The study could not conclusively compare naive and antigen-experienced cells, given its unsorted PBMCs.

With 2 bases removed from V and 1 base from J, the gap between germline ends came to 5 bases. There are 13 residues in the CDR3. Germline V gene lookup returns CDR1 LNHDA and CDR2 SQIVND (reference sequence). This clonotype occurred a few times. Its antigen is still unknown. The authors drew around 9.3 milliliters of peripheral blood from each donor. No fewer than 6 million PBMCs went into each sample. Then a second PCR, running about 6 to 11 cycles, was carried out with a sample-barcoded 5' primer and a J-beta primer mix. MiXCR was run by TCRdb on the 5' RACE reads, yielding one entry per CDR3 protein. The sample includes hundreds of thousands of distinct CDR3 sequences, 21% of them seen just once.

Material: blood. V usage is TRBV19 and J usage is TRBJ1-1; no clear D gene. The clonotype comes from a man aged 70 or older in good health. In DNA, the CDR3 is TGTGCCAGTAGTATAAAGAGGAACACTGAAGCTTTCTTT. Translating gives CASSIKRNTEAFF.